Listed below are T cell receptor beta chains from one sample, sequenced in a study of identical twins. TCRdb reprocessed the 5' RACE reads with MiXCR, giving one entry per CDR3 protein. The sample includes 400,000 to 500,000 distinct CDR3 sequences, approximately 14% of them seen just once. In addition, the sample was reused for a study of yellow fever vaccine responses in identical twins.

The specimen was CD4+ T cells sorted from blood. The receptor set was obtained from a woman aged 18-30 years in good health. Both conserved end residues are part of each CDR3. D genes are given only for firm matches. The size field is filled for only some rows; it gives once, few, many or a size class.

-,-,TRBJ2-7,TRBV3-1,CASRQLGVGLDEQYF,TGTGCCAGCAGACAACTGGGGGTTGGCCTGGACGAGCAGTACTTC
-,-,TRBJ2-7,TRBV6-6,CASRPSGYEQYF,TGTGCCAGCAGACCCAGTGGGTACGAGCAGTACTTC
TRBD1,many,TRBJ2-5,TRBV20-1,CSARIGQGAQETQYF,TGCAGTGCTAGAATCGGTCAGGGGGCACAAGAGACCCAGTACTTC
-,few,TRBJ2-3,TRBV12-5,CASGRESTDTQYF,TGTGCTAGTGGCCGGGAGAGCACAGATACGCAGTATTTT
-,few,TRBJ2-2,TRBV5-1,CASSWITGTNTGELFF,TGCGCCAGCAGCTGGATAACCGGGACAAACACCGGGGAGCTGTTTTTT
-,many,TRBJ1-1,TRBV20-1,CSARDTPWTEAFF,TGCAGTGCTAGAGATACACCTTGGACTGAAGCTTTCTTT
-,many,TRBJ1-2,TRBV4-3,CASSQDRQGYTF,TGCGCCAGCAGCCAAGATCGGCAGGGCTACACCTTC
-,many,TRBJ2-7,TRBV9,CASSVGGSSYEQYF,TGTGCCAGCAGCGTTGGGGGGAGCTCCTACGAGCAGTACTTC
TRBD2,many,TRBJ2-7,TRBV29-1,CSVALAGAYEQYF,TGCAGCGTAGCGCTAGCGGGAGCCTACGAGCAGTACTTC
-,-,TRBJ1-5,TRBV20-1,CSAVKGVGNQPQHF,TGCAGTGCCGTAAAAGGGGTGGGGAATCAGCCCCAGCATTTT
-,few,TRBJ2-2,TRBV12-3/TRBV12-4,CASSVRDMGTGELFF,TGTGCCAGCAGTGTCCGGGACATGGGCACCGGGGAGCTGTTTTTT
-,few,TRBJ2-7,TRBV3-1,CASSQSEGSYEQYF,TGTGCCAGCAGCCAATCGGAGGGATCTTACGAGCAGTACTTC
-,once,TRBJ2-3,TRBV6-2/TRBV6-3,CASSPTRQRSTDTQYF,TGTGCCAGCAGCCCTACCCGACAGCGCAGCACAGATACGCAGTATTTT
TRBD1,-,TRBJ2-2,TRBV5-1,CASSLLTGATGELFF,TGCGCCAGCAGCTTGTTAACAGGGGCCACCGGGGAGCTGTTTTTT
TRBD2,many,TRBJ2-2,TRBV20-1,CSPRVPSGGSPNTGELFF,TGCAGTCCCCGAGTCCCTAGCGGGGGTTCACCGAACACCGGGGAGCTGTTTTTT
-,many,TRBJ2-7,TRBV12-3/TRBV12-4,CASSPGGTFTYEQYF,TGTGCCAGCTCCCCTGGGGGGACCTTTACCTACGAGCAGTACTTC
TRBD2,-,TRBJ2-1,TRBV20-1,CSAKRLAGGSKNEQFF,TGCAGTGCTAAGAGACTAGCGGGAGGGTCGAAGAATGAGCAGTTCTTC
TRBD2,many,TRBJ2-1,TRBV6-4,CASSVAGDNNEQFF,TGTGCCAGCAGTGTAGCGGGGGATAACAATGAGCAGTTCTTC
-,-,TRBJ2-5,TRBV24-1,CATSDLRWETQYF,TGTGCCACCAGTGATTTAAGGTGGGAGACCCAGTACTTC
-,few,TRBJ2-1,TRBV11-2,CASSSDPWRSYNEQFF,TGTGCCAGCAGCTCGGACCCCTGGCGCTCCTACAATGAGCAGTTCTTC
-,-,TRBJ2-1,TRBV27,CASSLSSAAINEQFF,TGTGCCAGCAGTTTATCGTCGGCAGCTATCAATGAGCAGTTCTTC
-,-,TRBJ2-1,TRBV7-9,CASSLRPSRVSYNEQFF,TGTGCCAGCAGCTTACGCCCCTCCAGGGTCTCCTACAATGAGCAGTTCTTC